The 16 T cell receptor beta chains below all came from one sample that was sequenced in a study of T cells of healthy individuals. Each CDR3 protein gets one entry after TCRdb re-called the 5' RACE reads with MiXCR. The sample yields tens of thousands of distinct CDR3 sequences, about 5% seen once. These receptors were collected from a human donor in good health.

This clonotype occurred a few times. The CDR3 DNA reads TGTGCCAGCAGTCCCGTAGGCGCAGATACGCAGTATTTT. As protein: CASSPVGADTQYF. V gene TRBV6-1 combines with J gene TRBJ2-3; no definite D call. Germline V lookup: CDR1 MNHNS, CDR2 SASEGT. This CDR3 has 13 residues. The V gene lost 5 bases and the J gene lost 4 bases, with 10 bases spanning the gap.

The chain couples TRBV2 to TRBJ1-5; D not resolved. The CDR3 runs 16 residues. V was clipped by 6 bases and J by 3 bases, with 18 bases between them. CDR1 SNHLY and CDR2 FYNNEI come from the germline V gene. CDR3 residues: CASSSRFWASNQPQHF. The CDR3 DNA sequence: TGTGCCAGCAGCTCTCGCTTTTGGGCTTCCAATCAGCCCCAGCATTTT. The full variable domain, in which reference TRBV2 and TRBJ1-5 provide the parts outside the CDR3, is EPEVTQTPSHQVTQMGQEVILRCVPISNHLYFYWYRQILGQKVEFLVSFYNNEISEKSEIFDDQFSVERPDGSNFTLKIRSTKLEDSAMYFCASSSRFWASNQPQHFGDGTRLSIL.

There are many counts of this clonotype. The chain links TRBV18 to TRBJ2-5, with TRBD2 matching over 11 bases. Trimming at V came to 2 bases and at J to 7 bases, leaving 6 bases not matched to a gene. Germline assignment: CDR1 KGHSH and CDR2 LQKENI. The CDR3 contains 15 residues. CDR3 coding DNA: TGTGCCAGCTCACCATTGACTAGCGGGACTGGGACCCAGTACTTC. Translated: CASSPLTSGTGTQYF.

The CDR3 sequence is CASGSVTATDTQYF. The DNA for the CDR3 is TGTGCCAGCGGATCCGTGACAGCCACAGATACGCAGTATTTT. The gene calls are TRBV6-2 or TRBV6-3 and TRBJ2-3, with D perhaps TRBD1 (5 bases). V was shortened by 8 bases and J by 2 bases, with 14 bases between the two germline ends. The CDR3 extends over 14 amino acids. Germline assignment: CDR1 MNHEY and CDR2 SVGEGT.

J is TRBJ2-7 and V is TRBV6-1; TRBD1 aligns across 8 bases. This CDR3 has 16 residues. The germline V gene has CDR1 MNHNS and CDR2 SASEGT. Trimming removed 3 bases from V and 5 bases from J; junction bases left unmatched: 12. The CDR3 DNA is TGTGCCAGCAGTGAGGGTTGGCGGACAGGGACCCACGAGCAGTACTTC. Its protein product is CASSEGWRTGTHEQYF.

At least ten counts were recorded for this clonotype. The chain employs TRBV7-2 and TRBJ2-5; 11 nucleotides match TRBD2. The CDR3 runs to 16 residues. Trimming removed 2 bases from V and 2 bases from J; junction bases left unmatched: 4. Germline CDR1 is SGHTA and CDR2 is FQGNSA. The CDR3 DNA reads TGTGCCAGCAGCTTACACCTAGCGGGAGGACAAGAGACCCAGTACTTC. Translated, it gives CASSLHLAGGQETQYF.

The table lists this clonotype with many counts. The gene calls are TRBV6-5 and TRBJ2-6, with a tentative D call TRBD2 (5 bases). CDR3 length: 16 residues. CDR1 MNHEY and CDR2 SVGAGI come from the germline V gene. V was shortened by 2 bases and J by 1 base, with 9 bases between the two germline ends. DNA of the CDR3: TGTGCCAGCAGTTACCGGAGGTTATCTGGGGCCAACGTCCTGACTTTC. Encoded protein: CASSYRRLSGANVLTF.

J is TRBJ1-2 and V is TRBV12-3 or TRBV12-4; a possible D gene is TRBD1 (5 bases). The ends were cut back, 1 base at V and 4 bases at J, with 10 bases in the middle. The CDR3 runs to 14 residues. The chain's CDR3 is CASSLGGGFYGYTF. The CDR3 DNA reads TGTGCCAGCAGTTTAGGTGGGGGGTTCTATGGCTACACCTTC.

This clonotype showed up just a few times. J is TRBJ2-3 and V is TRBV4-1; D unresolved. The germline V and J ends were trimmed by 0 bases and 4 bases, with 5 bases remaining between them. Germline CDR1 MGHRA, CDR2 YSYEKL. This CDR3 is built from 13 residues. CDR3 coding DNA: TGCGCCAGCAGCCAAGATGTCCCAGATACGCAGTATTTT. Translation: CASSQDVPDTQYF.

This clonotype was observed many times. The V gene is TRBV5-6, the J gene TRBJ2-5; unclear D gene. This CDR3 region has 14 residues. Germline V gene lookup returns CDR1 SGHDT and CDR2 YYEEEE. V was trimmed by 4 bases and J by 2 bases, leaving 12 bases between them. This chain's CDR3 is CASSPPERQETQYF. As DNA, the CDR3 is TGTGCCAGCAGCCCGCCGGAACGTCAAGAGACCCAGTACTTC. Filled out from reference TRBV5-6 and TRBJ2-5, the complete variable domain reads DAGVTQSPTHLIKTRGQQVTLRCSPKSGHDTVSWYQQALGQGPQFIFQYYEEEERQRGNFPDRFSGHQFPNYSSELNVNALLLGDSALYLCASSPPERQETQYFGPGTRLLVL.

This clonotype was observed many times. This chain uses TRBV6-2 or TRBV6-3 with TRBJ2-3; 7 nucleotides agree with TRBD2. The trim removed 0 bases at V and 7 bases at J, leaving 10 bases unmatched. This CDR3 is built from 16 residues. CDR1 is MNHEY, CDR2 SVGEGT, per germline. The CDR3 DNA follows: TGTGCCAGCAGTTACTCGACTAGCTCGGGGTGGTATACGCAGTATTTT. It codes for CASSYSTSSGWYTQYF.

This clonotype has at least ten counts. The chain employs TRBV5-4 and TRBJ2-3; the match to TRBD2 covers 9 bases. The CDR3 contains 16 residues. The ends lost 5 bases at V and 2 bases at J; junction bases unmatched: 9. Germline V CDR1 and CDR2: SGHNT, YYREEE (reference sequence). The chain's CDR3 is CASSSLERGDTDTQYF. DNA of the CDR3: TGTGCCAGCAGTTCCCTCGAGCGGGGGGACACAGATACGCAGTATTTT.

This clonotype was seen at least ten times. This chain joins TRBV6-2 or TRBV6-3 and TRBJ2-1; 8 positions agree with TRBD2. This CDR3 has 11 amino acids. V dropped 4 bases and J dropped 16; count of bases not matched to a gene: 6. Germline lookup yields CDR1 MNHEY and CDR2 SVGEGT. CDR3 loop: CASSSGTSSFF. The DNA for the CDR3 is TGTGCCAGCAGTTCCGGGACTAGTTCTTTCTTC.

This clonotype occurred many times. The chain uses TRBV20-1 and TRBJ2-3; possible D gene TRBD2, 7 bases. Germline assignment: CDR1 DFQATT and CDR2 SNEGSKA (reference sequence). The CDR3 is 14 amino acids. Trimming removed 3 bases at V and 4 bases at J, with 14 bases between. CDR3 amino acids: CSASGGGAPDTQYF. The CDR3 coding sequence is TGCAGTGCTAGTGGTGGGGGGGCCCCAGATACGCAGTATTTT.

Worth noting for this clonotype: A much larger clone sits a single nucleotide away, making a read error possible. The rearrangement links TRBV4-3 to TRBJ1-2; 7 nucleotides line up with TRBD1. The CDR3 spans 15 residues. Germline V CDR1 and CDR2: LGHNA, YSLEER. The CDR3 reads CASSQELQGSYGYNF. CDR3 in DNA: TGCGCCAGCAGCCAAGAACTACAGGGGAGCTATGGCTACAACTTC.

This clonotype is termed medium-sized. This chain's CDR3 is CAWSVPAGNDYNEQFF. In nucleotides, the CDR3 is TGTGCCTGGAGTGTTCCAGCGGGCAACGACTACAATGAGCAGTTCTTC. The rearrangement links TRBV30 to TRBJ2-1; D possibly corresponds to TRBD2 (6 bases). CDR3 length: 16 amino acids. V lost 0 bases and J lost 3, with 15 bases in between. Per the germline V gene, CDR1 is GTSNPN and CDR2 is SVGIG (reference sequence).